One and the same sample provided the 28 T cell receptor beta chains below, sequenced in a study of blood T cell repertoires in COVID-19. Some clones are missing from TCRdb's copy, which holds only in-frame ones; the method was immunoSEQ multiplex PCR. The table lists approximately 330,000 clones, over 85% of them singletons, with over 9% in the top ten. The specimen sequenced was PBMCs or T cells enriched from blood (not recorded which). These receptors originate from a woman aged 25 to 45 who had recovered from COVID-19.

This chain connects TRBV30 to TRBJ2-3; D may be TRBD1 (6 bases). Germline V gives CDR1 GTSNPN, CDR2 SVGIG (reference sequence). CDR3 length equals 13 residues. V lost 3 bases and J lost 4, with 11 bases in between. The CDR3 nucleotides read TGTGCCTGGAGACAGGGAGCCCCAGATACGCAGTATTTT. It codes for CAWRQGAPDTQYF.

This sequence joins TRBV5-6 and TRBJ1-6; D remains ambiguous. The V end lost 0 bases, the J end lost 1 base, and 8 bases lay between the germline ends. Germline CDR1 is SGHDT and CDR2 is YYEEEE. The CDR3 is 16 residues long. CDR3 sequence reads: CASSLGPGSYNSPLHF. CDR3 sequence (DNA): TGTGCCAGCAGCTTGGGCCCGGGGTCCTATAATTCACCCCTCCACTTT. The full variable domain, its missing parts supplied by reference TRBV5-6 and TRBJ1-6, is DAGVTQSPTHLIKTRGQQVTLRCSPKSGHDTVSWYQQALGQGPQFIFQYYEEEERQRGNFPDRFSGHQFPNYSSELNVNALLLGDSALYLCASSLGPGSYNSPLHFGNGTRLTVT.

The CDR3 nucleotides read TGCGCCAGCAGCCAACTTAACAGGGACGCCGGGGAGCTGTTTTTT. This translates into CASSQLNRDAGELFF. The genes are TRBV4-3 and TRBJ2-2, with a weak D call TRBD1 (6 bases). Germline V CDR1 and CDR2: LGHNA, YSLEER. V lost 2 bases, J lost 6 bases, and 13 bases lay in between. CDR3 size: 15 residues.

The V and J genes are TRBV10-1 and TRBJ1-1, with D unclear. This CDR3 has 14 residues. V was pared by 8 bases and J by 4 bases, with 17 bases between. In germline, CDR1 is WNHNN, CDR2 SYGVQD (reference sequence). CDR3 DNA: TGCGCCAGCGCGGGCAGTGCCCTGGGCACTGAAGCTTTCTTT. Residues: CASAGSALGTEAFF.

The chain couples TRBV7-9 to TRBJ2-1, with TRBD2 identical over 8 bases. The CDR3 contains 14 residues. The V gene's germline CDR1 is SEHNR and CDR2 FQNEAQ (reference sequence). J gave up 9 bases and V 2 bases, and 6 bases lay outside the gene matches. The CDR3 region has the DNA TGTGCCAGCAGCTTAAGCGGGAGTGGTGGTGAGCAGTTCTTC. Translating it yields CASSLSGSGGEQFF.

The V call is TRBV15, the J call TRBJ2-3, with D maybe TRBD2 (6 bases). This CDR3 is 17 amino acids long. The V and J ends lost 0 bases and 1 base respectively, with 14 bases between them. Germline V gene data show CDR1 as LNHNV and CDR2 as YYDKDF (reference sequence). Written as DNA, the CDR3 is TGTGCCACCAGCAGAGAGAAGGGAGGTCTGGGCACAGATACGCAGTATTTT. Translated: CATSREKGGLGTDTQYF.

The CDR3 region is CASGWQGTAEAFF. The CDR3 DNA sequence: TGTGCCAGCGGATGGCAGGGGACCGCTGAAGCTTTCTTT. The chain recombines TRBV27 with TRBJ1-1; D may be TRBD1 (6 bases). The V end lost 8 bases, the J end lost 6 bases, and 16 bases lay between the germline ends. CDR1 is MNHEY and CDR2 is SMNVEV in the germline V gene (reference sequence). The CDR3 totals 13 residues.

This chain links TRBV29-1 with TRBJ2-1, with D possibly being TRBD2 (5 bases). CDR1 is SQVTM and CDR2 is ANQGSEA in the germline V gene. The CDR3 is made up of 14 amino acids. Deletions cut 0 bases from V and 8 bases from J, with 14 bases between. The CDR3 sequence is CSVEDTVLGHEQFF. The CDR3 nucleotides are TGCAGCGTTGAAGATACTGTACTAGGGCATGAGCAGTTCTTC.

The genes are TRBV5-4 and TRBJ2-1; 7 bases fit TRBD1. Germline V gives CDR1 SGHNT, CDR2 YYREEE (reference sequence). J lost 0 bases, V lost 4 bases, and 7 bases had no gene match. The CDR3 loop spans 16 amino acids. This CDR3 reads CASSLQTGSSYNEQFF. In DNA form, the CDR3 reads TGTGCCAGCAGCCTCCAGACAGGGAGCTCCTACAATGAGCAGTTCTTC.

J is TRBJ2-7 and V is TRBV10-2; tentative D call: TRBD2 (6 bases). The CDR3 is 16 amino acids. The germline V and J ends were trimmed by 7 bases and 0 bases, with 19 bases remaining between them. The germline CDR1 and CDR2 sequences are WSHSY and SAAADI. For the CDR3, the DNA is TGCGCCAGCAAGATTAGCGGACCGAGGACCTCCTACGAGCAGTACTTC. This codes for CASKISGPRTSYEQYF.

This sequence joins TRBV9 and TRBJ1-2; 10 bases map to TRBD1. The CDR3 is made up of 15 amino acids. Trimming at V came to 4 bases and at J to 2 bases, leaving 5 bases not matched to a gene. The germline V gene encodes CDR1 SGDLS and CDR2 YYNGEE. The CDR3 nucleotides are TGTGCCAGCAGCCCTGGGACAGGGGAGAACTATGGCTACACCTTC. Amino acid sequence: CASSPGTGENYGYTF.

The chain joins TRBV7-6 to TRBJ2-1, with TRBD2 identical over 11 bases. Looked up from germline, CDR1 is SGHVS and CDR2 is FNYEAQ. Unmatched junction bases numbered 5, after V lost 5 bases and J lost 2 bases. This CDR3 is built from 16 residues. The DNA of the CDR3 is TGTGCCAGCAGCCTCCAACTAGCGGGAGCCTACAATGAGCAGTTCTTC. Translating gives CASSLQLAGAYNEQFF.

This clone was observed once. The rearrangement links TRBV24-1 to TRBJ2-1; D is uncertain. Trimming shortened V by 5 bases and J by 8 bases, and 12 bases separated the two germline ends. Germline V gene data show CDR1 as KGHDR and CDR2 as SFDVKD. The CDR3 has 13 residues. The CDR3 protein is CATSGQLGDEQFF. In DNA form, the CDR3 reads TGTGCCACCAGTGGCCAGCTGGGCGATGAGCAGTTCTTC.

This clone was counted a single time. This rearrangement joins TRBV11-2 to TRBJ1-5, with D possibly being TRBD1 (5 bases). CDR1 and CDR2 from the germline V gene are SGHAT and FQNNGV. The CDR3 is 12 amino acids. Deletions cut 5 bases from V and 6 bases from J, with 8 bases between. CDR3 coding DNA: TGTGCCAGCAGCCACCAGGGTCAGCCCCAGCATTTT. Residues: CASSHQGQPQHF.

The chain couples TRBV4-1 to TRBJ2-2, with TRBD1 matching over 9 bases. Germline lookup yields CDR1 MGHRA and CDR2 YSYEKL. With V trimmed by 4 bases and J by 4 bases, 1 base remained unmatched. The CDR3 is 14 residues long. CDR3 nucleotide sequence: TGCGCCAGCAGCCGGGACAGGGCCACCGGGGAGCTGTTTTTT. This translates into CASSRDRATGELFF.

The rearrangement uses TRBV28 and TRBJ1-3; D uncertain. The V and J ends lost 3 bases and 1 base respectively, with 7 bases between them. The CDR3 totals 14 residues. Per germline, CDR1 MDHEN and CDR2 SYDVKM. The CDR3 coding sequence is TGTGCCAGCAGTTTGTTCGGGTCTGGAAACACCATATATTTT. Protein product: CASSLFGSGNTIYF.

The V call is TRBV9, the J call TRBJ1-1; tentative D call: TRBD1 (5 bases). The CDR3 totals 15 residues. The germline gives CDR1 SGDLS, CDR2 YYNGEE. V was clipped by 6 bases and J by 3 bases, with 18 bases between them. CDR3 DNA sequence: TGTGCCAGCACCAAGACAGCCCGGGAGGACACTGAAGCTTTCTTT. It yields the protein CASTKTAREDTEAFF.

The chain combines TRBV7-9 with TRBJ1-1; 7 nucleotides align to TRBD1. The J segment lost 6 bases and the V segment lost 2 bases, leaving 0 bases of the junction unmatched. The CDR3 length is 12 residues. The V gene's germline CDR1 is SEHNR and CDR2 FQNEAQ (reference sequence). DNA of the CDR3: TGTGCCAGCAGCTTACAGGGGGCTGAAGCTTTCTTT. Translation gives CASSLQGAEAFF.

The chain carries TRBV30 and TRBJ2-1, with 10 bases aligning to TRBD2. This CDR3 spans 15 amino acids. Losses at the gene ends were 3 bases for V and 3 bases for J; bases not matched to a gene: 5. Germline V gives CDR1 GTSNPN, CDR2 SVGIG (reference sequence). The chain's CDR3 is CAWSAGTSDYNEQFF. The DNA for the CDR3 is TGTGCCTGGAGCGCCGGGACTAGCGACTACAATGAGCAGTTCTTC.

This chain's CDR3 is CASSYPSRGGVAEAFF. The CDR3 nucleotides are TGTGCCAGCAGTTACCCCTCACGGGGAGGGGTTGCTGAAGCTTTCTTT. The V gene is TRBV6-5, the J gene TRBJ1-1, with a weak D call TRBD1 (5 bases). The CDR3 sequence is 16 residues long. Germline CDR1 is MNHEY and CDR2 is SVGAGI. Trimming took 2 bases from V and 6 from J, leaving 19 bases between them.

The CDR3 nucleotides read TGTGCCAGCAGCCAAGGACTAGAAATCAATGAGCAGTTCTTC. This sequence encodes CASSQGLEINEQFF. This sequence joins TRBV3-1 (or the pseudogene TRBV3-2) and TRBJ2-1; possible D gene TRBD2, 6 bases. Germline assignment: CDR1 LGHDT and CDR2 YNNKEL (reference sequence). Trimming removed 1 base at V and 6 bases at J, with 10 bases between. The CDR3 is 14 residues long.

This chain uses TRBV7-9 with TRBJ2-1, with 10 bases identical to TRBD2. CDR1 and CDR2 from the germline V gene are SEHNR and FQNEAQ (reference sequence). This CDR3 region has 16 residues. V lost 2 bases to trimming and J lost 7 bases; unmatched junction nucleotides: 8. CDR3 nucleotide sequence: TGTGCCAGCAGCTTACTGACTAGCGGGTCGATGAATGAGCAGTTCTTC. Amino acids: CASSLLTSGSMNEQFF.

The CDR3 nucleotides are TGCGCCAGCAGCTTGGCTGAATCTAGCGGGCCTCCCAGGGATGAGCAGTTCTTC. Translating it yields CASSLAESSGPPRDEQFF. This chain links TRBV5-1 with TRBJ2-1; 8 bases agree with TRBD2. Trimming removed 0 bases from V and 8 bases from J; junction bases left unmatched: 16. This CDR3 is built from 18 residues. Germline V lookup: CDR1 SGHRS, CDR2 YFSETQ.

This clone was seen a handful of times. The rearrangement uses TRBV7-2 and TRBJ2-7; 9 positions match TRBD1. J was trimmed by 2 bases and V by 5 bases; bases with no gene match: 4. CDR1 is SGHTA and CDR2 is FQGNSA in the germline V gene. The CDR3 runs to 14 residues. DNA for the CDR3: TGTGCCAGCAGCGTGGGACAGGGAACCTACGAGCAGTACTTC. Encoded protein: CASSVGQGTYEQYF.

On this clone itself: A read error is possible here, since a much larger clone lies one base away. The chain uses TRBV5-4 and TRBJ2-7; perhaps TRBD1 as D (6 bases). From germline, CDR1 is SGHNT and CDR2 YYREEE (reference sequence). The CDR3 is 13 amino acids. With 0 bases removed from V and 3 bases from J, the gap between germline ends came to 7 bases. CDR3 loop: CASSLEGVYEQYF. CDR3 DNA: TGTGCCAGCAGCTTGGAGGGGGTCTACGAGCAGTACTTC. Full variable domain (rest looked up from reference TRBV5-4 and TRBJ2-7): ETGVTQSPTHLIKTRGQQVTLRCSSQSGHNTVSWYQQALGQGPQFIFQYYREEENGRGNFPPRFSGLQFPNYSSELNVNALELDDSALYLCASSLEGVYEQYFGPGTRLTVT.

This chain uses TRBV7-3 with TRBJ2-7, with D perhaps TRBD2 (5 bases). Germline CDR1 and CDR2: SGHTA and FQGTGA. The CDR3 is made up of 15 amino acids. The V end lost 5 bases, the J end lost 0 bases, and 14 bases lay between the germline ends. The DNA for the CDR3 is TGTGCCAGCAGCCCGTCTTCGGGAAGCTCCTACGAGCAGTACTTC. It is translated as CASSPSSGSSYEQYF.

J is TRBJ2-1 and V is TRBV2, with D perhaps matching TRBD2 (6 bases). This CDR3 is 15 amino acids long. Trimming pared 1 base from V and 5 bases from J, leaving 12 bases between. Per germline, CDR1 SNHLY and CDR2 FYNNEI. CDR3 coding DNA: TGTGCCAGCAGTGAAGTGGGGGGTGGGGACAATGAGCAGTTCTTC. Residues: CASSEVGGGDNEQFF.

V usage is TRBV28 and J usage is TRBJ1-1; D call uncertain. With 6 bases removed from V and 5 bases from J, the gap between germline ends came to 10 bases. The CDR3 spans 12 residues. Germline values: CDR1 MDHEN, CDR2 SYDVKM. The CDR3 protein is CASRATRTEAFF. Here the CDR3 DNA reads TGTGCCAGCAGGGCAACACGAACTGAAGCTTTCTTT.